This T cell receptor beta chain originates from a study of cytomegalovirus exposure and HLA in healthy donors. Germline CDR1 is MGHRA and CDR2 is YSYEKL. The CDR3 covers 16 residues. V lost 7 bases, J lost 2 bases, and 6 bases stayed unmatched. The PCR was carried out with 60 Vbeta primers and 13 Jbeta primers. Authors' processing steps: Roughly 11 million shared chains were among the 65 million to 85 million unique TCR beta chains that a later analysis counted. Sequencing was performed with immunoSEQ multiplex PCR; in TCRdb, only in-frame clones are kept and a portion is missing. The D gene and trimming were derived from the DNA, and the V and J assignments and clone size from that table. The table includes 150,000 to 200,000 clones, 75% to 90% detected once. This clone was seen more than once but under ten times.

This receptor was taken from a man aged 18-30 years in good health and CMV-seropositive. Sequencing was carried out using PBMCs. The gene calls are TRBV4-1 and TRBJ2-3; TRBD2 aligns across 13 bases. CDR3 loop: CASTRLAGGPTDTQYF. The CDR3 DNA is TGCGCCAGCACCAGACTAGCGGGGGGTCCCACAGATACGCAGTATTTT.